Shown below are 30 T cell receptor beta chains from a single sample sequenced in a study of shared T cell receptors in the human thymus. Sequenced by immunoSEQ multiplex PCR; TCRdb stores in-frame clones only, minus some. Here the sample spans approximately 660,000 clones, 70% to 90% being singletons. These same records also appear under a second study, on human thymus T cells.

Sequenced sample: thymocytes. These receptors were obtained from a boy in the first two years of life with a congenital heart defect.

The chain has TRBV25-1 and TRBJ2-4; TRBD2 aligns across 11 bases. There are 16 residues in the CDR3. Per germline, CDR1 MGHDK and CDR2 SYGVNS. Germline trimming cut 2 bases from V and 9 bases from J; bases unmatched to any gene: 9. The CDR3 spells CASSEGKTSGSSIQYF. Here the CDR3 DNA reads TGTGCCAGCAGTGAAGGGAAAACTAGCGGGAGCAGCATTCAGTACTTC.

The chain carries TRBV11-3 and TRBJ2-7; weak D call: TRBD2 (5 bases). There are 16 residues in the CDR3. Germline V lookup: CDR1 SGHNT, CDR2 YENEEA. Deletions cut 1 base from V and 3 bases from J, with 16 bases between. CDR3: CASSLGTLPRVYEQYF. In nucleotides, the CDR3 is TGTGCCAGCAGCTTAGGAACCCTTCCGAGGGTCTACGAGCAGTACTTC.

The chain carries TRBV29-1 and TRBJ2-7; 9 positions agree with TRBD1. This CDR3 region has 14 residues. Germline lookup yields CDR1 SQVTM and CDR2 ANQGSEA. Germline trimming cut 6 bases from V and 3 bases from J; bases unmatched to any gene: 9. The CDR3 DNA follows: TGCAGCGTGGCCGGGACAGGGTATAGCTACGAGCAGTACTTC. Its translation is CSVAGTGYSYEQYF.

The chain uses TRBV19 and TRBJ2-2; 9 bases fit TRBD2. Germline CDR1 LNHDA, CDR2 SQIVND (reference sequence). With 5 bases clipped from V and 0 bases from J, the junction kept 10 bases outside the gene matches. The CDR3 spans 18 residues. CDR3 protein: CASSLRTSVTSNTGELFF. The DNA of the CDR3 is TGTGCCAGTAGTTTACGGACTAGCGTAACTTCGAACACCGGGGAGCTGTTTTTT. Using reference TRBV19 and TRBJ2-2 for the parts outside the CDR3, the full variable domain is DGGITQSPKYLFRKEGQNVTLSCEQNLNHDAMYWYRQDPGQGLRLIYYSQIVNDFQKGDIAEGYSVSREKKESFPLTVTSAQKNPTAFYLCASSLRTSVTSNTGELFFGEGSRLTVL.

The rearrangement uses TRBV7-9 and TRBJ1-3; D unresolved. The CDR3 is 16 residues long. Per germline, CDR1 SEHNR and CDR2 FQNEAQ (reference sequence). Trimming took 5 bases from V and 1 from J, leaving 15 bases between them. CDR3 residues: CASSTHEEGSGNTIYF. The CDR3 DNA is TGTGCCAGCAGCACCCACGAGGAAGGTTCTGGAAACACCATATATTTT.

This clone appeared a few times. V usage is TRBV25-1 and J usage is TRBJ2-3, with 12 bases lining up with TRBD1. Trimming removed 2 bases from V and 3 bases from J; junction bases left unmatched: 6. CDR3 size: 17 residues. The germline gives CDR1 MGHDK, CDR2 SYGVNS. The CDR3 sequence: CASSEVRDRGPTDTQYF. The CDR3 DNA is TGTGCCAGCAGTGAAGTCCGGGACAGGGGGCCAACAGATACGCAGTATTTT. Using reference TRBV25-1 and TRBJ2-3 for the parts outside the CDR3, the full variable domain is EADIYQTPRYLVIGTGKKITLECSQTMGHDKMYWYQQDPGMELHLIHYSYGVNSTEKGDLSSESTVSRIRTEHFPLTLESARPSHTSQYLCASSEVRDRGPTDTQYFGPGTRLTVL.

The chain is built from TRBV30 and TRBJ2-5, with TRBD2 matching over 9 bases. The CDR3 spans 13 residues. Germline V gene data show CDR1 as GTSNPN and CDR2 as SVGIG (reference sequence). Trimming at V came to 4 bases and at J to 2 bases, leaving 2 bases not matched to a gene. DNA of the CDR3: TGTGCCTGGACCCTAGCGGGGCAAGAGACCCAGTACTTC. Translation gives CAWTLAGQETQYF.

CDR3 in amino acids: CASSQDVAGGPSHCSYEQYF. CDR3 DNA: TGCGCCAGCAGCCAAGATGTGGCGGGAGGGCCCTCTCACTGCTCCTACGAGCAGTACTTC. This chain uses TRBV4-1 with TRBJ2-7; 9 nucleotides align to TRBD2. The CDR3 sequence is 20 residues long. Trimming at V came to 0 bases and at J to 0 bases, leaving 15 bases not matched to a gene. The germline V gene has CDR1 MGHRA and CDR2 YSYEKL.

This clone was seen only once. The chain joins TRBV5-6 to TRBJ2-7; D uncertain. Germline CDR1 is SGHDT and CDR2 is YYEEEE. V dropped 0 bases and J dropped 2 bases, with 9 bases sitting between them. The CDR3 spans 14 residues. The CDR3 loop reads CASSLGSGTYEQYF. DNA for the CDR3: TGTGCCAGCAGCTTGGGGTCAGGAACCTACGAGCAGTACTTC.

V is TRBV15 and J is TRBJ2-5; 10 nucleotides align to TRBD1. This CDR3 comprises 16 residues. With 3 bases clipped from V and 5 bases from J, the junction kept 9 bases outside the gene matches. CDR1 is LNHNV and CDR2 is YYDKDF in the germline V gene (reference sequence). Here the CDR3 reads CATSRKRDRGGETQYF. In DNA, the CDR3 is TGTGCCACCAGCAGGAAACGGGACAGGGGTGGGGAGACCCAGTACTTC.

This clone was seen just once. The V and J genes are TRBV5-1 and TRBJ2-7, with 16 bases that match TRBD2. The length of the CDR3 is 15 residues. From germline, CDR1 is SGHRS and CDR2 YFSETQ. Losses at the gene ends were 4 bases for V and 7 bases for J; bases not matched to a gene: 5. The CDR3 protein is CASSLGLAGGIEQYF. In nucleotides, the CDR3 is TGCGCCAGCAGCCTGGGACTAGCGGGAGGGATAGAGCAGTACTTC.

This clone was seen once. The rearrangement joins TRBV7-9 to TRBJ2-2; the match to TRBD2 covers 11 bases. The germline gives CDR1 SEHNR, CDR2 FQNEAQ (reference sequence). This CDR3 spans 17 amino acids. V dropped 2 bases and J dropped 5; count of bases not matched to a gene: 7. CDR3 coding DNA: TGTGCCAGCAGCTTAACGCTAGCGGGAGGTCGTACCGGGGAGCTGTTTTTT. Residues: CASSLTLAGGRTGELFF.

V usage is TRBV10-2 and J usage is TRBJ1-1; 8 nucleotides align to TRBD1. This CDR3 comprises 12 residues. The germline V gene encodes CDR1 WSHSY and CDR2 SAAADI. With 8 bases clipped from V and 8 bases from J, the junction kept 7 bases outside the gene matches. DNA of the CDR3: TGCGCCAGCGGACAGGGACGGGCCGAAGCTTTCTTT. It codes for CASGQGRAEAFF.

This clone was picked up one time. The CDR3 DNA follows: TGTGCCAGCAGCCAAGTGTTTAGTAGCGGGAGGCCTTCCTACAATGAGCAGTTCTTC. This sequence encodes CASSQVFSSGRPSYNEQFF. The gene calls are TRBV4-2 and TRBJ2-1, with 10 nucleotides matching TRBD2. V lost 1 base to trimming and J lost 1 base; unmatched junction nucleotides: 10. Germline CDR1 reads LGHNA; CDR2 reads YNFKEQ. The CDR3 consists of 19 residues.

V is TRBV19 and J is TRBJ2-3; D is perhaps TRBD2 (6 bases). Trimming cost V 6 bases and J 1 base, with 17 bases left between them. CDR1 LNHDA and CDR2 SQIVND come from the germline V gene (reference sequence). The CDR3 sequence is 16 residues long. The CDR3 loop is CASSPRGESGTDTQYF. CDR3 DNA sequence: TGTGCCAGTAGCCCCCGCGGGGAGTCAGGCACAGATACGCAGTATTTT. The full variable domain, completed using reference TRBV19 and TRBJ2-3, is DGGITQSPKYLFRKEGQNVTLSCEQNLNHDAMYWYRQDPGQGLRLIYYSQIVNDFQKGDIAEGYSVSREKKESFPLTVTSAQKNPTAFYLCASSPRGESGTDTQYFGPGTRLTVL.

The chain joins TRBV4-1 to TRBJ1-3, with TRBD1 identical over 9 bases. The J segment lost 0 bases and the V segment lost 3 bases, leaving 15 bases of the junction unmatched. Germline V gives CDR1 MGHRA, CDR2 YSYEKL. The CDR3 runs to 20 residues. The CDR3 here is CASSHRQGGPSGLSGNTIYF. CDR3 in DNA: TGCGCCAGCAGCCACCGACAGGGGGGCCCTTCAGGGCTCTCTGGAAACACCATATATTTT.

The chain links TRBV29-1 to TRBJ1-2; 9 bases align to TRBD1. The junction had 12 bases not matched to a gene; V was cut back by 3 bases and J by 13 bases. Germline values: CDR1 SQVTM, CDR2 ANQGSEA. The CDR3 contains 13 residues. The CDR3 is CSVEVQGAQGGTF. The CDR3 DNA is TGCAGCGTTGAGGTACAGGGGGCGCAAGGAGGCACCTTC.

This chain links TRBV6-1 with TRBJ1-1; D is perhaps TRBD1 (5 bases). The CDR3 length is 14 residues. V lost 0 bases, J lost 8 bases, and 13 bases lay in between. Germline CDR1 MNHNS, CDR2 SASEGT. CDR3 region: CASSEAGQMREAFF. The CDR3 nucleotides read TGTGCCAGCAGTGAAGCGGGGCAGATGCGCGAAGCTTTCTTT.

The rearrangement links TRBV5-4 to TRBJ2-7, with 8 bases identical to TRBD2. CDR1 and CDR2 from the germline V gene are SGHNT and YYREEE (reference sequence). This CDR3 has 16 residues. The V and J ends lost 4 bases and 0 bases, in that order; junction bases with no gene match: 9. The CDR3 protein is CASSPGGRGSSYEQYF. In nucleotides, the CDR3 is TGTGCCAGCAGCCCGGGGGGGAGGGGGAGCTCCTACGAGCAGTACTTC.

CDR3 DNA: TGTGCCAGCAGTTTCCCAACTACTAGCGGACCCGATACGCAGTATTTT. This sequence encodes CASSFPTTSGPDTQYF. The chain uses TRBV28 and TRBJ2-3; 8 bases align to TRBD2. Trimming took 3 bases from V and 6 from J; bases not matched to a gene: 11. This CDR3 has 16 amino acids. From germline, CDR1 is MDHEN and CDR2 SYDVKM. Together with reference TRBV28 and TRBJ2-3, the CDR3 gives the full variable domain: DVKVTQSSRYLVKRTGEKVFLECVQDMDHENMFWYRQDPGLGLRLIYFSYDVKMKEKGDIPEGYSVSREKKERFSLILESASTNQTSMYLCASSFPTTSGPDTQYFGPGTRLTVL.

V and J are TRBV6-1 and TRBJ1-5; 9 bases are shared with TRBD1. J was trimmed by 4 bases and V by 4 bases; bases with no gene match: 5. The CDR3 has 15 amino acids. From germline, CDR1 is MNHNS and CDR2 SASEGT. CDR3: CASSGDRAGNQPQHF. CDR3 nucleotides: TGTGCCAGCAGTGGGGACAGGGCGGGGAATCAGCCCCAGCATTTT.

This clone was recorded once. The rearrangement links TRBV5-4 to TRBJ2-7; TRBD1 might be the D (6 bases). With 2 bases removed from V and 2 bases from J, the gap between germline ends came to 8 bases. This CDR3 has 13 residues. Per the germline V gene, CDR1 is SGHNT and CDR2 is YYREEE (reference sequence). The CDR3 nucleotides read TGTGCCAGCAGCTTTGGACAGACCTACGAGCAGTACTTC. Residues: CASSFGQTYEQYF.

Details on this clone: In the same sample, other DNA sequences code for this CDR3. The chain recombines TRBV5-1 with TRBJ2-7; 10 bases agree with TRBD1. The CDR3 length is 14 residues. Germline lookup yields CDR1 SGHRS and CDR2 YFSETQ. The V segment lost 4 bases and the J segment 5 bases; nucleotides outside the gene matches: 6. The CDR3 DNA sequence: TGCGCCAGCAGCACCGGACAGGGGGGACACGAGCAGTACTTC. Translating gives CASSTGQGGHEQYF.

The CDR3 sequence: CASRSPSVTYEQYF. CDR3 DNA sequence: TGTGCCAGCAGATCCCCTTCGGTTACCTACGAGCAGTACTTC. The chain couples TRBV28 to TRBJ2-5; unclear D gene. The tail of the sequence fits TRBJ2-7 better, so the J call may be wrong. Looked up from germline, CDR1 is MDHEN and CDR2 is SYDVKM. CDR3 length equals 14 residues.

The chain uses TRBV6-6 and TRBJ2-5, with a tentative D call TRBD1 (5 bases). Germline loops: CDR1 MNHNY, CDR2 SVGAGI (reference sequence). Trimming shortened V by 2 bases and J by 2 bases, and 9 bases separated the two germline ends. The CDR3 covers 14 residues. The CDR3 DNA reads TGTGCCAGCAGTTACAGACAGACACAAGAGACCCAGTACTTC. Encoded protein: CASSYRQTQETQYF.

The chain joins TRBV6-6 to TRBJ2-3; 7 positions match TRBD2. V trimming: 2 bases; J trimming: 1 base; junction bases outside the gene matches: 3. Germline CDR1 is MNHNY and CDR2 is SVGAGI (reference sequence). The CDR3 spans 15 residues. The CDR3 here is CASSYSREGTDTQYF. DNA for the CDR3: TGTGCCAGCAGTTACAGCCGGGAGGGCACAGATACGCAGTATTTT.

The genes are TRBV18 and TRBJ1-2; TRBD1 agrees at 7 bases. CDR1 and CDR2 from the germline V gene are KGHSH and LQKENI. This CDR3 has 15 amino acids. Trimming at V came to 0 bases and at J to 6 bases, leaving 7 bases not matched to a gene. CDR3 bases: TGTGCCAGCTCACCACCAAAACAGGGGTCAGATGGCTACACCTTC. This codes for CASSPPKQGSDGYTF.

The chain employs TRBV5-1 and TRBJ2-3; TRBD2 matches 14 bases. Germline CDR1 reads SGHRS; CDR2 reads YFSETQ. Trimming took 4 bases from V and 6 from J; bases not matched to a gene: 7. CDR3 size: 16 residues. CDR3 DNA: TGCGCCAGCAGCCTGGGACTAGCGGGAGCGCAGGATACGCAGTATTTT. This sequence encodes CASSLGLAGAQDTQYF.

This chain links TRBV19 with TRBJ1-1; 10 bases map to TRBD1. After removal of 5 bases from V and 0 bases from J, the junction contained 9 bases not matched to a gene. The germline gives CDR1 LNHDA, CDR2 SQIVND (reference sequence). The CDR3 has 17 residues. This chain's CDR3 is CASSPRWTGGMNTEAFF. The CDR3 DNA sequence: TGTGCCAGTAGTCCCCGATGGACAGGGGGGATGAACACTGAAGCTTTCTTT.

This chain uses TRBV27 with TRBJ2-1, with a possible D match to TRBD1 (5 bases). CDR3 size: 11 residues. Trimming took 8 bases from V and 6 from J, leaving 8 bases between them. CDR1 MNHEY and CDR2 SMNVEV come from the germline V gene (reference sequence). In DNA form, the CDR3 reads TGTGCCAGCTTAAGGGGCAATGAGCAGTTCTTC. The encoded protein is CASLRGNEQFF.